This TCR beta chain was sequenced during a study of OX40 agonist ivuxolimab in advanced cancers. Background for the entire study: Ivuxolimab was a fully human IgG2 agonistic monoclonal antibody targeting the costimulatory receptor OX40 (CD134). Intravenous ivuxolimab was administered to patients every 2 weeks at six dose levels: 0.01, 0.1, 0.3, 1.5, 3 and 10 mg/kg. Of the 50 to 55 patients in dose escalation, some 20 had hepatocellular carcinoma, about 15 had melanoma, 9 had renal cell carcinoma and 9 had head and neck cancer. The dose-escalation cohort was roughly 80% male with a mean age of approximately 60 years, ranging from roughly 20 to 80. Patients were allowed to have had prior anti-PD-1, anti-PD-L1 or anti-CTLA-4 therapy, and less than 45% of the dose-escalation patients had previously received checkpoint inhibitors. Three dose-escalation patients achieved partial responses, one with hepatocellular carcinoma and two with cutaneous melanoma. Peripheral TCRbeta sequencing was intended to test whether TCR sequence diversity was altered and clonal T-cell expansion was caused by ivuxolimab. The paper covers the monotherapy dose-escalation part of the phase I ivuxolimab trial, which included N ≈ 57 patients.

Notes on this clone: Its recognized antigen is unknown. One base away there is no much larger clone; base qualities are not given.

The trial excluded patients who had a history of autoimmune disease or were on systemic immunosuppression. Peripheral blood for TCR sequencing was drawn from every dose cohort at baseline, at cycle 4 day 1 and at cycle 7 day 1. Samples were obtained from an open-label, multicenter, first-in-human phase I dose-escalation trial of ivuxolimab. Adults with locally advanced or metastatic melanoma, renal cell carcinoma, hepatocellular carcinoma or head and neck squamous cell carcinoma were enrolled in the trial. Before TCR sequencing, CD4+ T cells and CD8+ T cells from peripheral blood were sorted into separate populations. The CDR3 measures 15 amino acids from cysteine to phenylalanine. Solely the CDR3 DNA is kept, with 45 bases framed from the first base. From the germline V gene, CDR1 is MDHEN and CDR2 is SYDVKM. Trimmed from V: 3 bases; trimmed from J: 4 bases; junction bases lacking a gene match: 8.

For sequencing of the TCRbeta CDR3 region, genomic DNA was extracted from the sorted cells. The immunoSEQ Assay was used to sequence the TCRbeta CDR3 regions. TCRdb carries this immuneACCESS record with in-frame sequences only. Its versions omit some clonotypes, under half of them owing to an unresolved V gene in the studies checked, with the rest unexplained. Recorded for this sample are 30,000 or so clones; approximately 79% of them occurred a single time. Of the sample, about 15% falls within the top ten clones. Beyond this particular receptor, the publication reports: In partial responders in the 0.1-3.0 mg/kg groups, normalized peripheral clonal expansion was found to be among the lowest, especially among CD8+ T cells. Which antigens the clonally expanded peripheral T cells were specific for was not determined. Low levels of normalized T-cell clonal expansion were also seen in some nonresponding patients. After ivuxolimab, expanded clones were on average more numerous among CD8+ T cells than among CD4+ T cells. Clonal expansion of both CD4+ and CD8+ blood T cells was observed from baseline to week 6 at doses 0.1 to 3.0 mg/kg.

The sequencing used CD4+ or CD8+ T cells sorted from blood, collected in a trial of the OX40 agonist ivuxolimab. The rearranged chain carries TRBV28 and TRBJ2-5; TRBD1 lines up with 7 middle nucleotides. The receptor comes from an adult with an advanced solid tumor such as melanoma, head and neck, liver or kidney cancer. The CDR3 loop reads CASSFTGVLLETQYF. The nucleotides read TGTGCCAGCAGTTTCACAGGGGTGTTGTTAGAGACCCAGTACTTC.